These 27 T cell receptor beta chains share one sample of origin, sequenced in a study of blood T cell repertoires in COVID-19. Some clones are missing from TCRdb's copy, which holds only in-frame ones; the method was immunoSEQ multiplex PCR. The sample shows 470,000 or so clones, about 90% of them seen only once. Specimen: PBMCs or T cells enriched from blood (not recorded which). These receptors all come from a woman under 30 with acute COVID-19.

The chain is built from TRBV5-4 and TRBJ2-3; 7 bases fit TRBD2. CDR3 length equals 16 residues. Germline V gene sequence: CDR1 SGHNT, CDR2 YYREEE (reference sequence). V shed 5 bases and J 0 bases; nucleotides not matched to a gene: 9. The CDR3 nucleotides read TGTGCCAGCAGTCCTTCGGCGGGAGTTAGCACAGATACGCAGTATTTT. Its protein product is CASSPSAGVSTDTQYF.

J is TRBJ2-3 and V is TRBV13, with TRBD2 identical over 13 bases. The CDR3 is made up of 18 amino acids. V shed 5 bases, J shed 6 bases, and the junction held 14 bases outside the gene matches. Looked up from germline, CDR1 is PRHDT and CDR2 is FYEKMQ (reference sequence). The CDR3 region is CASSRGLAGASWVDTQYF. CDR3 sequence (DNA): TGTGCCAGCAGCCGTGGACTAGCGGGAGCATCCTGGGTGGATACGCAGTATTTT.

This CDR3 reads CASSHERKKGANVLTF. In nucleotides, the CDR3 is TGCGCCAGCAGCCACGAGAGGAAAAAAGGGGCCAACGTCCTGACTTTC. This chain connects TRBV4-3 to TRBJ2-6, with D unresolved. The germline V gene encodes CDR1 LGHNA and CDR2 YSLEER. The CDR3 spans 16 residues. Trimming took 3 bases from V and 4 from J, leaving 13 bases between them.

The gene calls are TRBV6-5 and TRBJ1-5; 9 nucleotides agree with TRBD1. Germline V gene lookup returns CDR1 MNHEY and CDR2 SVGAGI. The CDR3 totals 15 residues. With V trimmed by 0 bases and J by 6 bases, 3 bases remained unmatched. CDR3 sequence (DNA): TGTGCCAGCAGTTACTCGGGGGACAGGGTTCAGCCCCAGCATTTT. Translation gives CASSYSGDRVQPQHF.

This clone was recorded only once. The chain recombines TRBV9 with TRBJ2-3; possibly TRBD1 for D (5 bases). The CDR3 runs to 15 residues. Trimming stripped 0 bases from V and 3 bases from J, with 11 bases between. The germline CDR1 and CDR2 sequences are SGDLS and YYNGEE. CDR3 in DNA: TGTGCCAGCAGCGTAGGGCAAGGGGTTACAGATACGCAGTATTTT. Protein product: CASSVGQGVTDTQYF.

V gene TRBV19 combines with J gene TRBJ1-1; no reliable D call. The CDR3 totals 15 residues. Germline V gives CDR1 LNHDA, CDR2 SQIVND (reference sequence). With 0 bases removed from V and 0 bases from J, the gap between germline ends came to 8 bases. CDR3 nucleotide sequence: TGTGCCAGTAGTATAGATGCTCTATTGAACACTGAAGCTTTCTTT. Its translation is CASSIDALLNTEAFF. Based on the CDR3 plus reference TRBV19 and TRBJ1-1, the full variable domain is DGGITQSPKYLFRKEGQNVTLSCEQNLNHDAMYWYRQDPGQGLRLIYYSQIVNDFQKGDIAEGYSVSREKKESFPLTVTSAQKNPTAFYLCASSIDALLNTEAFFGQGTRLTVV.

V gene TRBV13 combines with J gene TRBJ1-2; 9 nucleotides match TRBD1. The CDR3 runs to 15 residues. Losses at the gene ends were 1 base for V and 2 bases for J; bases not matched to a gene: 2. Germline CDR1 PRHDT, CDR2 FYEKMQ (reference sequence). CDR3: CASSLVGQGNYGYTF. CDR3 nucleotide sequence: TGTGCCAGCAGCTTAGTGGGACAGGGAAACTATGGCTACACCTTC.

J is TRBJ2-1 and V is TRBV5-1; 7 bases fit TRBD2. The CDR3 is 14 residues long. Germline V gives CDR1 SGHRS, CDR2 YFSETQ. Losses at the gene ends were 9 bases for V and 6 bases for J; bases not matched to a gene: 12. The DNA of the CDR3 is TGCGCCACCATTAGCGGGCCAGAGGGCAATGAGCAGTTCTTC. Its protein product is CATISGPEGNEQFF.

The V and J genes are TRBV11-2 and TRBJ2-3, with 7 nucleotides matching TRBD2. This CDR3 has 15 residues. From germline, CDR1 is SGHAT and CDR2 FQNNGV. V trimming: 1 base; J trimming: 4 bases; junction bases outside the gene matches: 5. This CDR3 is CASSLGTSRADTQYF. DNA for the CDR3: TGTGCCAGCAGCTTAGGGACTAGTCGGGCAGATACGCAGTATTTT.

The chain employs TRBV2 and TRBJ1-6; the match to TRBD1 covers 7 bases. V was pared by 3 bases and J by 10 bases, with 6 bases of the junction left unmatched. There are 14 residues in the CDR3. Germline CDR1 is SNHLY and CDR2 is FYNNEI. The CDR3 nucleotides read TGTGCCAGCAGTGATAGGGGGCGCGTATCACCCCTCCACTTT. Amino acid sequence: CASSDRGRVSPLHF.

The rearrangement links TRBV21-1 to TRBJ1-2; the table's D gene call, TRBD1, was not cross checked with the DNA. TRBV21-1 is listed as a pseudogene. The CDR3 is made up of 14 amino acids. CDR3 bases: TGTGCCAGCAGCAAACCGGGACAACACTATGGCTACACCTTC. It is translated as CASSKPGQHYGYTF.

The V and J genes are TRBV4-1 and TRBJ1-4, with a possible D match to TRBD1 (6 bases). Per germline, CDR1 MGHRA and CDR2 YSYEKL. The CDR3 is 14 amino acids. V lost 2 bases and J lost 10, with 14 bases in between. The CDR3: CASSQQDSRRKLFF. As DNA, the CDR3 is TGCGCCAGCAGCCAACAGGACAGTAGGAGAAAACTGTTTTTT.

This clone was counted only a few times. The rearrangement links TRBV29-1 to TRBJ1-1; weak D call: TRBD1 (6 bases). V was trimmed by 7 bases and J by 2 bases, leaving 17 bases between them. This CDR3 contains 14 residues. CDR1 is SQVTM, CDR2 ANQGSEA, per germline. This CDR3 is CSAKRGGSNTEAFF. The CDR3 region has the DNA TGCAGCGCCAAAAGGGGGGGCTCTAACACTGAAGCTTTCTTT.

This clone was seen a single time. The genes are TRBV11-2 and TRBJ2-1; the D gene is possibly TRBD2 (6 bases). This CDR3 comprises 15 residues. V lost 5 bases to trimming and J lost 3 bases, with 14 bases between them. Germline CDR1 reads SGHAT; CDR2 reads FQNNGV. The DNA of the CDR3 is TGTGCCAGCAGCCCGATACGGGGGTTCTACAATGAGCAGTTCTTC. This codes for CASSPIRGFYNEQFF.

J is TRBJ2-6 and V is TRBV4-3; D is perhaps TRBD1 (6 bases). The CDR3 runs 16 residues. In germline, CDR1 is LGHNA, CDR2 YSLEER. The V and J ends lost 2 bases and 9 bases respectively, with 17 bases between them. The CDR3: CASSQNHRVWGNVLTF. CDR3 DNA sequence: TGCGCCAGCAGCCAAAATCACAGGGTATGGGGCAACGTCCTGACTTTC.

This sequence joins TRBV12-5 and TRBJ2-2; TRBD2 is a possible D gene (6 bases). This CDR3 spans 16 amino acids. CDR1 is LGHNT, CDR2 FRNRAP, per germline. Trimming removed 0 bases at V and 3 bases at J, with 11 bases between. The CDR3 DNA follows: TGTGCTAGTGGTTTGGTAGGAGGGCACGACACCGGGGAGCTGTTTTTT. It codes for CASGLVGGHDTGELFF.

This clone was recorded only once. The gene calls are TRBV5-4 and TRBJ1-3, with 8 bases identical to TRBD1. J was trimmed by 2 bases and V by 4 bases; bases with no gene match: 5. The CDR3 consists of 15 residues. Germline assignment: CDR1 SGHNT and CDR2 YYREEE (reference sequence). CDR3 amino acids: CASSPETGAGNTIYF. The DNA of the CDR3 is TGTGCCAGCAGCCCGGAGACAGGGGCTGGAAACACCATATATTTT.

The rearrangement joins TRBV10-3 to TRBJ2-5, with 11 bases aligning to TRBD1. Germline values: CDR1 ENHRY, CDR2 SYGVKD. Trimming cost V 4 bases and J 5 bases; bases outside gene matches: 9. The CDR3 has 16 residues. In nucleotides, the CDR3 is TGTGCCATCAGTGCCTCCGGACAGGGGGCGCCGGAGACCCAGTACTTC. It yields the protein CAISASGQGAPETQYF.

V is TRBV5-4 and J is TRBJ2-7, with 11 positions matching TRBD2. With V trimmed by 0 bases and J by 3 bases, 2 bases remained unmatched. CDR1 and CDR2 (germline): SGHNT, YYREEE (reference sequence). The CDR3 covers 15 residues. CDR3 bases: TGTGCCAGCAGCTTGGTAGCGGGGGGGAGCTACGAGCAGTACTTC. This sequence encodes CASSLVAGGSYEQYF.

The CDR3 loop is CSVRGTADSGNTIYF. The CDR3 DNA sequence: TGCAGCGTTCGGGGGACAGCCGACTCTGGAAACACCATATATTTT. The rearrangement uses TRBV29-1 and TRBJ1-3; 7 nucleotides match TRBD1. CDR3 length: 15 amino acids. J gave up 0 bases and V 5 bases, and 7 bases lay outside the gene matches. Germline CDR1 reads SQVTM; CDR2 reads ANQGSEA.

This clone was observed a handful of times. The chain recombines TRBV2 with TRBJ1-5; TRBD1 might be the D (5 bases). CDR1 SNHLY and CDR2 FYNNEI come from the germline V gene. This CDR3 has 13 residues. Trimming shortened V by 5 bases and J by 10 bases, and 15 bases separated the two germline ends. The chain's CDR3 is CASSFESRVPQHF. CDR3 bases: TGTGCCAGCAGTTTTGAAAGCAGGGTACCCCAGCATTTT.

The CDR3: CASGQQGADYGYTF. The CDR3 nucleotides are TGTGCCAGCGGCCAACAGGGGGCGGACTATGGCTACACCTTC. V and J are TRBV6-5 and TRBJ1-2, with 9 bases that match TRBD1. This CDR3 spans 14 amino acids. Germline-derived CDR1 and CDR2 are MNHEY and SVGAGI. The V gene end was trimmed by 8 bases and the J gene end by 3 bases; junction bases not matched to a gene: 7.

The count of this clone is one. This sequence joins TRBV7-9 and TRBJ2-1; no clear D. Germline CDR1 and CDR2: SEHNR and FQNEAQ (reference sequence). Trimming shortened V by 4 bases and J by 5 bases, and 9 bases separated the two germline ends. The CDR3 totals 13 residues. The CDR3 spells CASSSRLNNEQFF. The CDR3 DNA is TGTGCCAGCAGCTCCCGACTTAACAATGAGCAGTTCTTC.

The rearrangement links TRBV3-1 (or the pseudogene TRBV3-2) to TRBJ2-3, with TRBD2 identical over 9 bases. V lost 6 bases to trimming and J lost 4 bases; unmatched junction nucleotides: 8. The CDR3 sequence is 15 residues long. Germline CDR1 and CDR2: LGHDT and YNNKEL (reference sequence). CDR3 protein: CASRYSSGIADTQYF. The CDR3 nucleotides read TGTGCCAGCAGGTATTCTAGCGGGATCGCAGATACGCAGTATTTT.

V usage is TRBV29-1 and J usage is TRBJ1-2; 12 bases align to TRBD1. Trimming at V came to 7 bases and at J to 9 bases, leaving 9 bases not matched to a gene. CDR3 size: 13 residues. The germline V gene encodes CDR1 SQVTM and CDR2 ANQGSEA. Written as DNA, the CDR3 is TGCAGCGGGGGGACAGGGGGCTCTTGGAGCTACACCTTC. Residues: CSGGTGGSWSYTF.

The V call is TRBV7-9, the J call TRBJ2-3; 7 bases fit TRBD1. V trimming: 5 bases; J trimming: 1 base; junction bases outside the gene matches: 9. CDR3 length: 16 residues. The V gene's germline CDR1 is SEHNR and CDR2 FQNEAQ (reference sequence). CDR3 bases: TGTGCCAGCAGCATAGTAAGGGGGCCTGGCACAGATACGCAGTATTTT. It is translated as CASSIVRGPGTDTQYF.

The rearrangement uses TRBV28 and TRBJ2-7; 10 positions match TRBD2. The CDR3 has 15 residues. Trimming took 6 bases from V and 2 from J; bases not matched to a gene: 7. Germline V gene lookup returns CDR1 MDHEN and CDR2 SYDVKM. The CDR3 nucleotides read TGTGCCAGCAGAGACGGACTAGCGGCAACCTACGAGCAGTACTTC. It is translated as CASRDGLAATYEQYF.